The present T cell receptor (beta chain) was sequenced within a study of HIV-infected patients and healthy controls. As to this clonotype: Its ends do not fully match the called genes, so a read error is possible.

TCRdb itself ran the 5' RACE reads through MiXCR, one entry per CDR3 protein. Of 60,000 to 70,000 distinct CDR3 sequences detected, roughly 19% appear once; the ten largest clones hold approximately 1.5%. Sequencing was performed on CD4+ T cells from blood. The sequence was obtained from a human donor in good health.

This chain's CDR3 is CASSWGEGGWQPQNF. The DNA for the CDR3 is TGTGCCAGCAGCTGGGGGGAGGGCGGATGGCAGCCCCAGAATTTT. J is TRBJ1-5 and V is TRBV12-3 or TRBV12-4; perhaps TRBD1 as D (5 bases). The CDR3 length is 15 residues.